The table lists the clone carrying this T cell receptor beta chain with a few counts. Its antigen is not identified. Researchers used the Oncomine TCR Beta short-read assay to sequence DNA from cultured CD4+ T cells. TCRdb fed the PCR reads into MiXCR, producing one record per CDR3 protein. The table includes fewer than 8,500 distinct CDR3 sequences, roughly 36% detected once. The source of the sample is a study of vaccination and CD4 T cells after COVID-19. Treatment specified: roughly nine-day PBMC culture with coronavirus spike peptide pools or control peptides (ViraFEST assay). According to the study, CD4+ T cells from the unexposed donor were gathered ahead of the COVID-19 pandemic (2011-2018). The CDR3 has 15 amino acids. CDR1 DFQATT and CDR2 SNEGSKA come from the germline V gene (reference sequence). V lost 4 bases to trimming and J lost 0 bases; unmatched junction nucleotides: 5.

Sequenced sample: CD4+ T cells from blood, cultured in vitro. The chain recombines TRBV20-1 with TRBJ2-3; TRBD2 matches at 9 bases. The origin of this receptor is a human donor in good health. The CDR3 DNA follows: TGCAGTGCTAAGAAGGCGGGGGGGAGCACAGATACGCAGTATTTT. Its translation: CSAKKAGGSTDTQYF.